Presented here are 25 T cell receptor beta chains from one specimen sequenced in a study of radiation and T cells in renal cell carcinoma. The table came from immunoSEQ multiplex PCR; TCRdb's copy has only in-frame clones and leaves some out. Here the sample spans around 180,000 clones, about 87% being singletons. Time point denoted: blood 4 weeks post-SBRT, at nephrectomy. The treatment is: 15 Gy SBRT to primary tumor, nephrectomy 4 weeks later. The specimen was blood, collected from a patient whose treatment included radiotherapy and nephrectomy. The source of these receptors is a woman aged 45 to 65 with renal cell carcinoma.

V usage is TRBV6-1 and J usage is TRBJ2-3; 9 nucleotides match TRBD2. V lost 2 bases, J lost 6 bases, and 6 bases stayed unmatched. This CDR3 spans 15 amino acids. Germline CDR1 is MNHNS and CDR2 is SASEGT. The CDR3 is CASSEIAGEGDTQYF. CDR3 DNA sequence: TGTGCCAGCAGTGAAATAGCGGGGGAGGGCGATACGCAGTATTTT.

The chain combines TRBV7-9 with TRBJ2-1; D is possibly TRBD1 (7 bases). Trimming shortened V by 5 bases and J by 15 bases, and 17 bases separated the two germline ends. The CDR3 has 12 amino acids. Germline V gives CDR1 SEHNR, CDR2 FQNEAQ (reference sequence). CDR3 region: CASSPSQGGRFF. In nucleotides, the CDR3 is TGTGCCAGCAGCCCGAGTCAGGGGGGACGGTTCTTC.

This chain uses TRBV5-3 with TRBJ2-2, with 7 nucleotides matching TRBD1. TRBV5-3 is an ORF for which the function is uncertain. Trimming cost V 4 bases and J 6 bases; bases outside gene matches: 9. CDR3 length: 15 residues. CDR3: CARSPRAQGAGELFF. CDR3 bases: TGTGCCAGAAGCCCCCGGGCCCAGGGGGCCGGGGAGCTGTTTTTT.

CDR3 sequence: CASSAKESYEQYF. The CDR3 DNA sequence: TGTGCCAGCTCAGCGAAGGAATCCTACGAGCAGTACTTC. The rearrangement uses TRBV18 and TRBJ2-7; D not certain. V was pared by 5 bases and J by 1 base, with 9 bases between. From germline, CDR1 is KGHSH and CDR2 LQKENI. The CDR3 is made up of 13 amino acids.

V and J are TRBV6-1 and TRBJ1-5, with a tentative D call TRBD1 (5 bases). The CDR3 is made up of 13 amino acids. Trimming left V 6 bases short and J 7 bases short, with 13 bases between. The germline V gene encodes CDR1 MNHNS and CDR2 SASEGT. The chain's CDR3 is CASRGRTEQPQHF. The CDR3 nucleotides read TGTGCCAGCAGGGGGCGGACGGAACAGCCCCAGCATTTT.

The CDR3 DNA is TGTGCCAGCAGTGAGGGGGGTTCCTCTAATGAAAAACTGTTTTTT. Translation gives CASSEGGSSNEKLFF. The J gene is TRBJ1-4, the V gene TRBV2, with D possibly being TRBD1 (5 bases). Germline-derived CDR1 and CDR2 are SNHLY and FYNNEI. The CDR3 totals 15 residues. The ends were cut back, 3 bases at V and 3 bases at J, with 11 bases in the middle.

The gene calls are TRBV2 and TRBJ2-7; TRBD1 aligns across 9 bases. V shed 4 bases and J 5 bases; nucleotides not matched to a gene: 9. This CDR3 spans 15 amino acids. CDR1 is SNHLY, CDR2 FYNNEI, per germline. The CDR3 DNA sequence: TGTGCCAGCAGTGTCTCCCGACAGGGGGGCAACGAGCAGTACTTC. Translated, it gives CASSVSRQGGNEQYF.

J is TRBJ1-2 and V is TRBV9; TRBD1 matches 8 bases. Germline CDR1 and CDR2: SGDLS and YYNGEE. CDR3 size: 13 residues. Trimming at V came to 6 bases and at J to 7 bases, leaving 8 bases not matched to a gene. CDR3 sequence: CASNGQGRSGYTF. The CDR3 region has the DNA TGTGCCAGCAATGGACAGGGACGGAGTGGCTACACCTTC.

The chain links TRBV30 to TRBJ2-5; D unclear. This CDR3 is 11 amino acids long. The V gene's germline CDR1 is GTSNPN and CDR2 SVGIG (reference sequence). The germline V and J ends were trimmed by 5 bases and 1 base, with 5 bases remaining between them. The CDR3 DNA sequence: TGTGCCTGGGGGGTCCAAGAGACCCAGTACTTC. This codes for CAWGVQETQYF.

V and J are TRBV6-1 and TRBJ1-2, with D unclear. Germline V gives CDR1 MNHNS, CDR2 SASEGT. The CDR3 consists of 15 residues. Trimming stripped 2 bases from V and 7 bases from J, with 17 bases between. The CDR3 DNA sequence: TGTGCCAGCAGTGAAATAGGTGGGCCGTGGATTGGCTACACCTTC. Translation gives CASSEIGGPWIGYTF.

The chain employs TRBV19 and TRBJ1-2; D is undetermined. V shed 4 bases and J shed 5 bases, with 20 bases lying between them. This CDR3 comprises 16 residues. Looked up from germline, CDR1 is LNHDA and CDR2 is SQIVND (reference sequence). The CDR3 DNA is TGTGCCAGTAGTACATTCTTGGGTCCGGGCCAGTATGGCTACACCTTC. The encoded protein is CASSTFLGPGQYGYTF.

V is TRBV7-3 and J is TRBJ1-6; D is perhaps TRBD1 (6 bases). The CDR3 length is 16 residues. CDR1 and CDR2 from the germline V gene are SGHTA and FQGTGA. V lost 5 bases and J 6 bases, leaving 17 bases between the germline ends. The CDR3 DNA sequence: TGTGCCAGCAGCCCATCGGGGGGGCGAGCTAATTCACCCCTCCACTTT. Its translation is CASSPSGGRANSPLHF.

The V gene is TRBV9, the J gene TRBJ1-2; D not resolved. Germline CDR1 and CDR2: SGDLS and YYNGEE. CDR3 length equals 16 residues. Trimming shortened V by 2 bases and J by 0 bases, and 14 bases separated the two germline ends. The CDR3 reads CASSVSSGQANYGYTF. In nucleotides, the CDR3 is TGTGCCAGCAGCGTCTCTTCGGGTCAAGCTAACTATGGCTACACCTTC.

The CDR3 reads CASSRGYTSTDTQYF. The CDR3 bases are TGTGCCAGCAGCCGGGGTTATACTAGCACAGATACGCAGTATTTT. The gene calls are TRBV5-4 and TRBJ2-3, with D possibly matching TRBD2 (5 bases). This CDR3 comprises 15 residues. Germline V gene lookup returns CDR1 SGHNT and CDR2 YYREEE (reference sequence). Trimming took off 4 bases at V and 0 bases at J, with 12 bases between the two ends.

The CDR3 region has the DNA TGTGCCAGCAGCTCACTAGGGACAGAGATCTATGGCTACACCTTC. Translating gives CASSSLGTEIYGYTF. The chain employs TRBV7-9 and TRBJ1-2, with TRBD1 matching over 7 bases. CDR1 SEHNR and CDR2 FQNEAQ come from the germline V gene (reference sequence). This CDR3 region has 15 residues. The junction had 9 bases not matched to a gene; V was cut back by 4 bases and J by 4 bases.

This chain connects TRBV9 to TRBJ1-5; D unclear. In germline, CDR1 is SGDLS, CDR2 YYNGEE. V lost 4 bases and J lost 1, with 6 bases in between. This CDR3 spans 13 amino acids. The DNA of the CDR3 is TGTGCCAGCAGCCAAACCAGCAATCAGCCCCAGCATTTT. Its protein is CASSQTSNQPQHF.

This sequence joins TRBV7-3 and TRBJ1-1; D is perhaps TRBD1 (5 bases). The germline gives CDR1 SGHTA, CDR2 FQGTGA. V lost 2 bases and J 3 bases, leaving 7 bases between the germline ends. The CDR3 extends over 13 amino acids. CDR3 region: CASSLQGDTEAFF. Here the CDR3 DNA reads TGTGCCAGCAGCTTACAGGGAGACACTGAAGCTTTCTTT.

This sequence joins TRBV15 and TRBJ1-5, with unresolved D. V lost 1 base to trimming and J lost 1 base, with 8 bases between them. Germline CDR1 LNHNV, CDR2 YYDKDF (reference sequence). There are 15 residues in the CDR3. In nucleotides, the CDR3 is TGTGCCACCAGCAGAGTAGCGGGGAGCAATCAGCCCCAGCATTTT. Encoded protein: CATSRVAGSNQPQHF.

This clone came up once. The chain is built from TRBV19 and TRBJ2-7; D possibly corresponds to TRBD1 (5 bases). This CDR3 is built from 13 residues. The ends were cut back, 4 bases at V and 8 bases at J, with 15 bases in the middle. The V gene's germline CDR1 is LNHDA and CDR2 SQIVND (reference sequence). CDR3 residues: CASSTDRNTKQYF. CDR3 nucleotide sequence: TGTGCCAGTAGTACCGACAGAAATACGAAGCAGTACTTC.

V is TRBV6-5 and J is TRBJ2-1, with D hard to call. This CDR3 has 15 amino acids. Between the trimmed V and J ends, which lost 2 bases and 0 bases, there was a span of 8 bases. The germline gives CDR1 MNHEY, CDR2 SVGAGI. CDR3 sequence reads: CASSYSRSSYNEQFF. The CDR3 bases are TGTGCCAGCAGTTACAGTCGGAGCTCCTACAATGAGCAGTTCTTC.

CDR3 loop: CATSRDLGTPYEQYF. The CDR3 nucleotides read TGTGCCACCAGCAGAGATCTGGGGACCCCCTACGAGCAGTACTTC. The chain couples TRBV15 to TRBJ2-7, with D perhaps assigned TRBD1 or TRBD2 (5 bases each). V shed 0 bases and J shed 2 bases, with 11 bases lying between them. Germline loops: CDR1 LNHNV, CDR2 YYDKDF (reference sequence). This CDR3 spans 15 amino acids.

The CDR3 sequence: CASIETGYEADEQYF. CDR3 DNA sequence: TGTGCCAGCATCGAGACAGGGTATGAGGCGGACGAGCAGTACTTC. This chain uses TRBV7-8 with TRBJ2-7; 7 bases line up with TRBD1. The germline CDR1 and CDR2 sequences are SGHVS and FQNEAQ. V gave up 7 bases and J gave up 5 bases; unmatched junction bases: 14. This CDR3 is built from 15 residues.

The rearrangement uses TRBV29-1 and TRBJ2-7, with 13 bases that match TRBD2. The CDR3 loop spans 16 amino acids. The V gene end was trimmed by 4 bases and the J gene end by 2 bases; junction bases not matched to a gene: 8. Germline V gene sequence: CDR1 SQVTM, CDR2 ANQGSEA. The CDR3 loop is CSVARGTSGATYEQYF. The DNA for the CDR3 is TGCAGCGTTGCAAGGGGGACTAGCGGGGCAACCTACGAGCAGTACTTC.

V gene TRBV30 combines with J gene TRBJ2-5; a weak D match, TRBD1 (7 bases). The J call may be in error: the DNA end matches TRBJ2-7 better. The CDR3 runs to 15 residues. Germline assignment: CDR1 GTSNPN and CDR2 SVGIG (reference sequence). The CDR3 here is CAWSDKGARGYEQYF. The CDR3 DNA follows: TGTGCCTGGAGTGATAAGGGGGCGCGGGGCTACGAGCAGTACTTC.

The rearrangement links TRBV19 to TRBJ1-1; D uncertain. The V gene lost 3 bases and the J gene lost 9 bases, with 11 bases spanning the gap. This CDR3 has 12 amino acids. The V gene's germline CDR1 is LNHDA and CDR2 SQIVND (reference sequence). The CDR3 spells CASSMATQQAFF. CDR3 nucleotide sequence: TGTGCCAGTAGTATGGCGACGCAGCAAGCTTTCTTT.